Listed below are T cell receptor beta chains from one sample, sequenced in a study of response to subunit inactivated influenza vaccine. One entry per CDR3 protein, called by TCRdb with MiXCR from the RT-PCR reads. The sample yields about 240,000 distinct CDR3 sequences, 9% to 15% seen once. The sequencing used non-naive T cells sorted from PBMCs, collected less than 15 days before vaccination. These receptors were collected from a man aged 45-65 years who received an inactivated influenza vaccine. CDR3s include the opening cysteine and the closing phenylalanine or tryptophan. A D gene is named only where the DNA matches it firmly. Only some rows state a clone size, as once, few, many or a class for expanded clones.

>NA|TRBV5-1|TRBD2|TRBJ2-1
CASRTGTSGHEQFF
TGCGCCAGCAGAACCGGGACTAGCGGCCATGAGCAGTTCTTC
>NA|TRBV27|NA|TRBJ1-4
CASSLSLTGKEKLFF
TGTGCCAGCAGTTTATCCCTGACAGGAAAAGAAAAACTGTTTTTT
>few|TRBV4-3|TRBD1|TRBJ2-7
CASSSRTGNYEQYF
TGCGCCAGCAGCTCCCGGACAGGGAACTACGAGCAGTACTTC
>few|TRBV11-2|NA|TRBJ2-5
CASSSFEGATEGRETQYF
TGTGCCAGCAGCTCCTTTGAGGGGGCGACGGAGGGGCGGGAGACCCAGTACTTC
>few|TRBV6-2/TRBV6-3|TRBD1|TRBJ1-5
CASSTGQGYQPQHF
TGTGCCAGCAGCACCGGACAGGGATATCAGCCCCAGCATTTT
>NA|TRBV6-1|NA|TRBJ2-1
CATTGPLYNEQFF
TGTGCCACCACGGGACCGCTATACAATGAGCAGTTCTTC
>NA|TRBV20-1|TRBD1|TRBJ1-5
CSAHRDRREPQHF
TGCAGTGCGCACCGGGACAGAAGGGAGCCCCAGCATTTT
>many|TRBV12-3/TRBV12-4|TRBD1|TRBJ1-5
CASSLQTGEQPQHF
TGTGCCAGCAGTTTACAGACAGGGGAGCAGCCCCAGCATTTT
>many|TRBV10-3|NA|TRBJ2-5
CAIRGLQETQYF
TGTGCCATCAGAGGGCTCCAAGAGACCCAGTACTTC
>few|TRBV15|TRBD2|TRBJ2-1
CATSLAGAAYNEQFF
TGTGCCACCAGCCTAGCGGGGGCCGCCTACAATGAGCAGTTCTTC
>NA|TRBV24-1|NA|TRBJ2-2
CATSRLGSAGELFF
TGTGCCACCAGTAGGCTAGGAAGCGCCGGGGAGCTGTTTTTT
>many|TRBV29-1|NA|TRBJ1-6
CSVAEGNSPLHF
TGCAGCGTTGCTGAGGGAAATTCACCCCTCCACTTT